This T cell receptor beta chain appears in the sequencing data of a study of CD8+ T cells in alopecia areata. This CDR3 comprises 14 residues. V was trimmed by 2 bases and J by 9 bases, leaving 17 bases between them. Germline CDR1 SGHDN, CDR2 FVKESK. This clone came up a few times. Following RNA extraction, reverse transcription yielded cDNA that acted as the sequencing template. This table comes from immunoSEQ multiplex PCR, and its TCRdb copy is limited to in-frame clones, with some not included. The sample lists 98,000 or so clones, 45% to 70% seen once, with 20% to 25% in the top ten. This clonotype was obtained from a human donor in good health. What was sequenced was CD8+ T cells sorted from blood. The gene calls are TRBV14 and TRBJ2-7; D uncertain. The CDR3 DNA reads TGTGCCAGCAGCCAAATGTCGGATCCGACGCTGCAGTACTTC. As protein: CASSQMSDPTLQYF.